This is a list of T cell receptor beta chains from one sample in a study of T cells in Graves' hyperthyroidism and ophthalmopathy. TCRdb processed the multiplex PCR reads anew with MiXCR; each CDR3 protein has one entry. Here the sample spans fewer than 400,000 distinct CDR3 sequences, roughly 17% being singletons. Sequencing input: blood. These receptors all stem from a man aged 25 to 45 with Graves' hyperthyroidism. Both conserved end residues are part of each CDR3.

v_call	j_call	cdr3_aa
TRBV18	TRBJ1-5	CASSPQGAPQPQHF
TRBV12-3/TRBV12-4	TRBJ1-1	CASSLAGLEAFF
TRBV12-3/TRBV12-4	TRBJ2-1	CASTTRGAGGSNEQFF
TRBV7-9	TRBJ2-7	CASSHGGGFEQYF
TRBV20-1	TRBJ2-5	CSARVPRRAQETQYF
TRBV28	TRBJ1-2	CASCQGTLGYTF
TRBV28	TRBJ2-1	CASSLLTSGRGEQFF
TRBV30	TRBJ2-7	CASGQGFHEQYF
TRBV30	TRBJ2-1	CAWNVIGPDNEQFF
TRBV20-1	TRBJ2-5	CSATVLTLRGLETQYF
TRBV16	TRBJ1-5	CASSQGRARDQPQHF
TRBV5-1	TRBJ2-5	CASSSPAIETQYF
TRBV19	TRBJ2-1	CASSVHAQDNEQFF
TRBV4-2	TRBJ2-2	CASSQPGLAGRTGELFF
TRBV13	TRBJ2-1	CASSLEGLAGIDEQFF
TRBV5-1	TRBJ2-7	CASGLGTTAYEQYF
TRBV20-1	TRBJ2-7	CSASRGTGVLEQYF
TRBV3-1	TRBJ2-5	CASSQSGQETQYF
TRBV7-2	TRBJ1-2	CASSPTVGYGYTF